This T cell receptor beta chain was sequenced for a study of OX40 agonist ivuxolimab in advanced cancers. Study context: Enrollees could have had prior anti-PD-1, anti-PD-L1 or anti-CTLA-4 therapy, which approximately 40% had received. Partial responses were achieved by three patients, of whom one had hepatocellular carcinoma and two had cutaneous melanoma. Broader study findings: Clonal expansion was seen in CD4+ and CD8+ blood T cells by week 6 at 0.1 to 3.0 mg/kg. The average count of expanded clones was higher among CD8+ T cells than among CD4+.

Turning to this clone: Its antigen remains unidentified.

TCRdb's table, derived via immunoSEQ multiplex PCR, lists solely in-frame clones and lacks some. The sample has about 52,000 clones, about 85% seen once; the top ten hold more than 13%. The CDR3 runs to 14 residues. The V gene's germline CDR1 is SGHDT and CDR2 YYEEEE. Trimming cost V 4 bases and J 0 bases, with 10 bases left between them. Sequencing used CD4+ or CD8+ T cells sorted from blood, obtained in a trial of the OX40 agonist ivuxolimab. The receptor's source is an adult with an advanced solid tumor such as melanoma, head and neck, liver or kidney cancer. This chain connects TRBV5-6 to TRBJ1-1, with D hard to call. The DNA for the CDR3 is TGTGCCAGCAGCCTAGGAGGTATGAACACTGAAGCTTTCTTT. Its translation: CASSLGGMNTEAFF.